Listed here is a single TCR beta chain. The sample belongs to a study of shared clonotypes between healthy human individuals. Whole-study context: With ages of 18 to 49, the donors were a couple of women and three men.

V was shortened by 2 bases and J by 2 bases, with 12 bases between the two germline ends. CDR3 length equals 15 residues. Germline lookup yields CDR1 ENHRY and CDR2 SYGVKD. Repertoires were generated with immunoSEQ multiplex PCR, while TCRdb's copy carries only in-frame clones and drops some. The data hold around 600,000 clones, with approximately 95% observed a single time. It was CD45RO-negative cells, positively selected for CCR7, that made up naive CD8 cells, with terminally differentiated effector memory CD45RA+ cells excluded. The rearrangement joins TRBV10-3 to TRBJ1-1, with TRBD1 as a possible D gene (5 bases). This TCR was recovered from a woman aged 25 to 39 in good health. The source material was naive CD8+ T cells sorted from blood. CDR3 in amino acids: CAISETSGPNTEAFF. CDR3 nucleotide sequence: TGTGCCATCAGTGAGACTTCGGGGCCTAACACTGAAGCTTTCTTT.